These 27 T cell receptor beta chains were sequenced from one sample in a study of T cell changes during pregnancy in multiple sclerosis (dated by TCRdb to between 2018 and 2021). Libraries were built with the immunoSEQ multiplex PCR assay. TCRdb provides this immuneACCESS table in a form limited to in-frame rearrangements. Some clones are lacking; in checked studies, under half of them reflect an unresolved V gene, and why the rest are absent is not known. The sample table holds 39,000 or so clones, of which 90% were seen once. The ten largest clones take up about 9.1% of the sample. This specimen was CD8+ T cells from peripheral blood mononuclear cells, taken in the first trimester of pregnancy. Source of these receptors: a female donor with multiple sclerosis, enrolled in a pregnancy study.

The chain joins TRBV30 to TRBJ1-1, with D possibly TRBD1 on 5 matching bases. V lost 0 bases and J lost 4, with 15 bases in between. This CDR3 has 15 amino acids. CDR1 and CDR2 from the germline V gene are GTSNPN and SVGIG (reference sequence). This chain's CDR3 is CAWSVRGRVGTEAFF. The CDR3 DNA reads as TGTGCCTGGAGTGTACGTGGCAGGGTAGGCACTGAAGCTTTCTTT.

V is TRBV27 and J is TRBJ1-1; D possibly corresponds to TRBD1 (6 bases). The CDR3 contains 13 residues. V lost 6 bases to trimming and J lost 5 bases, with 13 bases between them. Germline CDR1 is MNHEY and CDR2 is SMNVEV (reference sequence). The CDR3 nucleotides are TGTGCCAGCAGGCAGGGGAGGGGGACTGAAGCTTTCTTT. Amino acids: CASRQGRGTEAFF.

The chain combines TRBV5-8 with TRBJ2-1; 11 positions agree with TRBD1. The length of the CDR3 is 15 residues. After removal of 3 bases from V and 3 bases from J, the junction contained 2 bases not matched to a gene. The germline gives CDR1 SGHTS, CDR2 YDEGEE. For the CDR3, the DNA is TGTGCCAGCAGCTGGGGGACAGGGGGCTACAATGAGCAGTTCTTC. Protein: CASSWGTGGYNEQFF.

This chain joins TRBV4-3 and TRBJ2-1; 12 bases are shared with TRBD2. This CDR3 is built from 17 residues. V was clipped by 3 bases and J by 2 bases; unmatched bases: 5. CDR1 and CDR2 (germline): LGHNA, YSLEER. The CDR3 bases are TGCGCCAGCAGCCATAGCACTAGCGGGGGGACCTACAATGAGCAGTTCTTC. Protein sequence: CASSHSTSGGTYNEQFF.

The chain couples TRBV7-3 to TRBJ2-2; 8 bases align to TRBD1. The CDR3 extends over 16 amino acids. Germline-derived CDR1 and CDR2 are SGHTA and FQGTGA. V was clipped by 3 bases and J by 2 bases; unmatched bases: 5. CDR3 in DNA: TGTGCCAGCAGCTTGACAGGGGATACTAACACCGGGGAGCTGTTTTTT. This encodes CASSLTGDTNTGELFF.

The CDR3: CASSDSATSGTQYF. CDR3 coding DNA: TGTGCCAGCAGTGACTCGGCGACTAGTGGGACCCAGTACTTC. The V call is TRBV6-4, the J call TRBJ2-5; D is possibly TRBD2 (6 bases). Germline values: CDR1 MRHNA, CDR2 SNTAGT. The CDR3 has 14 residues. Trimming stripped 0 bases from V and 7 bases from J, with 12 bases between.

The CDR3 is CASSLFAGSYGYTF. CDR3 nucleotide sequence: TGTGCCAGCAGCTTGTTCGCAGGGTCCTATGGCTACACCTTC. This sequence joins TRBV5-6 and TRBJ1-2; D is perhaps TRBD1 (5 bases). The CDR3 sequence is 14 residues long. Trimming stripped 1 base from V and 4 bases from J, with 11 bases between. Per the germline V gene, CDR1 is SGHDT and CDR2 is YYEEEE.

The rearrangement links TRBV18 to TRBJ1-5; D may be TRBD1 (6 bases). Trimming took 8 bases from V and 7 from J, leaving 24 bases between them. CDR1 and CDR2 (germline): KGHSH, LQKENI. CDR3 size: 16 residues. DNA for the CDR3: TGTGCCAGCCGACCAGGGAACATGGGGAGGGGGCAGCCCCAGCATTTT. This codes for CASRPGNMGRGQPQHF.

The CDR3 protein is CASSPKGTGSTDTQYF. The CDR3 nucleotides are TGTGCCAGCAGCCCAAAGGGGACAGGGAGTACAGATACGCAGTATTTT. The chain employs TRBV7-6 and TRBJ2-3; 9 nucleotides align to TRBD1. Germline values: CDR1 SGHVS, CDR2 FNYEAQ. The CDR3 runs to 16 residues. V was clipped by 5 bases and J by 3 bases; unmatched bases: 9.

The gene calls are TRBV7-9 and TRBJ1-4; 7 bases match TRBD1. There are 16 residues in the CDR3. Germline loops: CDR1 SEHNR, CDR2 FQNEAQ (reference sequence). The V gene end was trimmed by 5 bases and the J gene end by 14 bases; junction bases not matched to a gene: 20. The DNA for the CDR3 is TGTGCCAGCAGCCCTCCTACAGGGGACGGCCCAAGGAAGCTGTTTTTT. It encodes CASSPPTGDGPRKLFF. The full variable domain, completed using reference TRBV7-9 and TRBJ1-4, is DTGVSQNPRHKITKRGQNVTFRCDPISEHNRLYWYRQTLGQGPEFLTYFQNEAQLEKSRLLSDRFSAERPKGSFSTLEIQRTEQGDSAMYLCASSPPTGDGPRKLFFGSGTQLSVL.

The DNA of the CDR3 is TGTGCCAGCAGTACGTACCGGGACAGTCGGGGGGGAAATCAGCCCCAGCATTTT. Its protein product is CASSTYRDSRGGNQPQHF. The chain is built from TRBV27 and TRBJ1-5; TRBD1 agrees at 7 bases. V lost 5 bases to trimming and J lost 4 bases; unmatched junction nucleotides: 17. Germline CDR1 and CDR2: MNHEY and SMNVEV (reference sequence). The CDR3 runs 18 residues.

The chain couples TRBV2 to TRBJ1-3; D gene ambiguous. Germline CDR1 reads SNHLY; CDR2 reads FYNNEI. The CDR3 contains 14 residues. V lost 5 bases and J 4 bases, leaving 12 bases between the germline ends. The CDR3 sequence: CASSMVGSGNTIYF. In DNA form, the CDR3 reads TGTGCCAGCAGTATGGTCGGGTCCGGAAACACCATATATTTT.

The rearrangement uses TRBV27 and TRBJ1-1, with TRBD1 identical over 8 bases. J gave up 3 bases and V 5 bases, and 8 bases lay outside the gene matches. The germline V gene encodes CDR1 MNHEY and CDR2 SMNVEV (reference sequence). CDR3 length: 15 amino acids. The CDR3 DNA follows: TGTGCCAGCAGTCTTGGGACAGGAGGAGACACTGAAGCTTTCTTT. Its translation is CASSLGTGGDTEAFF.

The V and J genes are TRBV18 and TRBJ2-4, with D possibly being TRBD2 (7 bases). The CDR3 runs 19 residues. Germline V gene lookup returns CDR1 KGHSH and CDR2 LQKENI. V lost 2 bases and J lost 0, with 20 bases in between. The CDR3, as DNA: TGTGCCAGCTCACCAACGCCCTGGGGGGGGGCGTTAGCCAAAAACATTCAGTACTTC. Protein: CASSPTPWGGALAKNIQYF.

The chain combines TRBV29-1 with TRBJ1-1, with D hard to call. Trimming left V 7 bases short and J 1 base short, with 4 bases between. This CDR3 is built from 10 residues. Germline loops: CDR1 SQVTM, CDR2 ANQGSEA. The chain's CDR3 is CSARNTEAFF. The CDR3 DNA reads as TGCAGCGCCCGGAACACTGAAGCTTTCTTT.

The rearrangement uses TRBV6-4 and TRBJ1-1, with a weak D call TRBD1 (6 bases). Germline V gene sequence: CDR1 MRHNA, CDR2 SNTAGT. CDR3 length: 17 amino acids. With 0 bases removed from V and 1 base from J, the gap between germline ends came to 15 bases. The CDR3 reads CASSDSSLLGGNTEAFF. The DNA of the CDR3 is TGTGCCAGCAGTGACTCGAGTCTTTTAGGGGGGAACACTGAAGCTTTCTTT.

This clone was recorded once. This sequence joins TRBV27 and TRBJ1-6, with D tentatively TRBD1 (5 bases). Trimming took off 2 bases at V and 7 bases at J, with 6 bases between the two ends. The CDR3 sequence is 13 residues long. Germline CDR1 is MNHEY and CDR2 is SMNVEV (reference sequence). The DNA for the CDR3 is TGTGCCAGCAGTTTAGGGGGGAATTCACCCCTCCACTTT. It yields the protein CASSLGGNSPLHF.

The chain links TRBV5-6 to TRBJ2-3; TRBD2 aligns across 11 bases. The trim removed 4 bases at V and 0 bases at J, leaving 4 bases unmatched. The germline V gene encodes CDR1 SGHDT and CDR2 YYEEEE. The CDR3 length is 16 residues. CDR3 sequence: CASSRLAGLSTDTQYF. The CDR3 nucleotides read TGTGCCAGCAGCAGACTAGCGGGGTTAAGCACAGATACGCAGTATTTT.

This chain links TRBV13 with TRBJ1-3; no definite D call. Germline V gene lookup returns CDR1 PRHDT and CDR2 FYEKMQ (reference sequence). V lost 7 bases and J 0 bases, leaving 10 bases between the germline ends. This CDR3 contains 14 residues. Written as DNA, the CDR3 is TGTGCCAGCATTGCGGGGATCTCTGGAAACACCATATATTTT. Protein sequence: CASIAGISGNTIYF.

V and J are TRBV4-1 and TRBJ1-2; no clear D. CDR1 and CDR2 from the germline V gene are MGHRA and YSYEKL. V lost 0 bases, J lost 4 bases, and 12 bases lay in between. There are 15 residues in the CDR3. The DNA of the CDR3 is TGCGCCAGCAGCCAAGATACCGCAGAATCCTATGGCTACACCTTC. This translates into CASSQDTAESYGYTF.

The chain links TRBV4-1 to TRBJ2-1; D gene uncertain. The germline CDR1 and CDR2 sequences are MGHRA and YSYEKL. Trimming shortened V by 0 bases and J by 6 bases, and 12 bases separated the two germline ends. The CDR3 is made up of 15 amino acids. CDR3 nucleotides: TGCGCCAGCAGCCAAGACTTATGGCGGCCCAATGAGCAGTTCTTC. It is translated as CASSQDLWRPNEQFF.

As DNA, the CDR3 is TGTGCCAGCAGTGGGACAGGGTCGGGGGGATGGGCTTTCTTT. Its protein is CASSGTGSGGWAFF. The chain joins TRBV2 to TRBJ1-1; 8 nucleotides agree with TRBD1. With V trimmed by 4 bases and J by 11 bases, 12 bases remained unmatched. Germline CDR1 is SNHLY and CDR2 is FYNNEI. The CDR3 is 14 amino acids.

The chain is built from TRBV19 and TRBJ2-5, with 8 bases lining up with TRBD2. J gave up 2 bases and V 4 bases, and 9 bases lay outside the gene matches. The CDR3 length is 16 residues. Looked up from germline, CDR1 is LNHDA and CDR2 is SQIVND (reference sequence). CDR3 coding DNA: TGTGCCAGTAGTACGCGGACTGGCGGGGGGCAAGAGACCCAGTACTTC. This translates into CASSTRTGGGQETQYF.

The chain combines TRBV15 with TRBJ1-2; perhaps TRBD1 as D (5 bases). There are 13 residues in the CDR3. The V end was cut by 7 bases, the J end by 7 bases, with 16 bases between. Germline CDR1 is LNHNV and CDR2 is YYDKDF (reference sequence). CDR3 region: CATKDRKSAGYTF. DNA of the CDR3: TGTGCCACCAAAGACAGAAAATCAGCTGGCTACACCTTC.

This clone was detected only once. The chain carries TRBV11-1 and TRBJ2-1, with 9 positions matching TRBD2. The CDR3 sequence is 16 residues long. CDR1 is SGHAT, CDR2 FQDESV, per germline (reference sequence). V shed 0 bases, J shed 2 bases, and the junction held 2 bases outside the gene matches. The CDR3 DNA is TGTGCCAGCAGCTTAGCACGGACTAGCGCCTACAATGAGCAGTTCTTC. This translates into CASSLARTSAYNEQFF.

The chain uses TRBV5-4 and TRBJ2-7, with D perhaps TRBD1 (6 bases). CDR1 SGHNT and CDR2 YYREEE come from the germline V gene (reference sequence). The CDR3 has 13 residues. Trimming took off 6 bases at V and 3 bases at J, with 13 bases between the two ends. In DNA, the CDR3 is TGTGCCAGCAACGGCGAGGGGGTCTACGAGCAGTACTTC. It translates to CASNGEGVYEQYF. Full variable domain (remainder filled in from reference TRBV5-4 and TRBJ2-7): ETGVTQSPTHLIKTRGQQVTLRCSSQSGHNTVSWYQQALGQGPQFIFQYYREEENGRGNFPPRFSGLQFPNYSSELNVNALELDDSALYLCASNGEGVYEQYFGPGTRLTVT.

This clone was observed a few times. This chain links TRBV19 with TRBJ2-7, with TRBD1 matching over 7 bases. The CDR3 length is 15 residues. Germline V gene data show CDR1 as LNHDA and CDR2 as SQIVND (reference sequence). J gave up 3 bases and V 6 bases, and 11 bases lay outside the gene matches. Written as DNA, the CDR3 is TGTGCCAGTAGCCCTGAGGGGACAGAATTCTACGAGCAGTACTTC. This sequence encodes CASSPEGTEFYEQYF.